The sequence of this T cell receptor beta chain was determined in a study of identical twins. TCRdb re-called the 5' RACE reads through MiXCR, storing one row per CDR3 protein. The sample carries some 760,000 distinct CDR3 sequences, 15% to 20% recorded once. General study findings and limits: Cross-sectional statistics, not tracking of the same donors, supported the conclusions. Weaker excess sharing between twins was seen in beta out-of-frame sequences.

The CDR3 runs 11 residues. Germline CDR1 reads MNHNY; CDR2 reads SVGAGI (reference sequence). This clonotype came up a few times. Its specificity is not known. Compared with germline, one end of the junction differs, possibly owing to a read error. This sample also appeared in a second study, on T cells expressing NK-cell markers. That report adds: Among eight sequenced donors, seven carried HCMV seropositivity while one was seronegative. Of the CD8+ T cell pool in roughly six donors, roughly 1.0-8% was accounted for by dominant NKG2C+ clonotypes.

The clonotype comes from a woman younger than 35 in good health. This chain uses TRBV6-6 with TRBJ2-7, with TRBD2 identical over 8 bases. Material for sequencing was PBMCs. The CDR3 sequence: CKAGVGEEQYF. CDR3 DNA sequence: TGCAAAGCGGGAGTGGGAGAAGAGCAGTACTTC.